Below are 26 T cell receptor beta chains sequenced from a single sample in a study of cytomegalovirus exposure and HLA in healthy donors. Both 60 Vbeta primers and 13 Jbeta primers went into the PCR. Only in-frame clones appear in the TCRdb table, and some are missing; sequencing was by immunoSEQ multiplex PCR. The table records under 250,000 clones, around 73% of them present only once. The sample comprised PBMCs. The receptors stem from a male donor in good health and CMV-seronegative.

The V and J genes are TRBV19 and TRBJ2-3, with TRBD2 matching 11 bases. The trim removed 5 bases at V and 0 bases at J, leaving 4 bases unmatched. This CDR3 has 16 residues. Germline V gives CDR1 LNHDA, CDR2 SQIVND (reference sequence). The CDR3: CASSVAGGSSTDTQYF. The DNA of the CDR3 is TGTGCCAGTAGTGTAGCGGGAGGGTCCAGCACAGATACGCAGTATTTT.

This chain connects TRBV28 to TRBJ2-5; a weak D match, TRBD2 (5 bases). V was pared by 2 bases and J by 4 bases, with 11 bases between. The CDR3 has 14 amino acids. Germline V gene sequence: CDR1 MDHEN, CDR2 SYDVKM. CDR3 bases: TGTGCCAGCAGTTTACCGCACGGAGGAGAGACCCAGTACTTC. Amino acids: CASSLPHGGETQYF.

This clone has a handful of counts. CDR3 nucleotides: TGCGCCAGCAGCTTGGCAGGGGAGAACACTGAAGCTTTCTTT. This translates into CASSLAGENTEAFF. The gene calls are TRBV5-1 and TRBJ1-1; TRBD1 might be the D (6 bases). CDR3 length: 14 residues. CDR1 and CDR2 (germline): SGHRS, YFSETQ. The V end was cut by 0 bases, the J end by 1 base, with 7 bases between. The entire variable domain, with the rest obtained from reference TRBV5-1 and TRBJ1-1, is as follows: KAGVTQTPRYLIKTRGQQVTLSCSPISGHRSVSWYQQTPGQGLQFLFEYFSETQRNKGNFPGRFSGRQFSNSRSEMNVSTLELGDSALYLCASSLAGENTEAFFGQGTRLTVV.

The genes are TRBV9 and TRBJ2-5; the D gene is possibly TRBD1 (6 bases). This CDR3 comprises 14 residues. V was trimmed by 0 bases and J by 5 bases, leaving 11 bases between them. The germline gives CDR1 SGDLS, CDR2 YYNGEE. CDR3 sequence (DNA): TGTGCCAGCAGCGTAGGCCAGGGGCGGGAGACCCAGTACTTC. It is translated as CASSVGQGRETQYF.

In this sample, this clone turned up once. The V call is TRBV7-8, the J call TRBJ2-5; tentative D call: TRBD1 (5 bases). Germline lookup yields CDR1 SGHVS and CDR2 FQNEAQ. The CDR3 loop spans 15 amino acids. Trimming took off 3 bases at V and 1 base at J, with 12 bases between the two ends. CDR3: CASSFHYRSQETQYF. DNA of the CDR3: TGTGCCAGCAGCTTCCATTACAGGAGCCAAGAGACCCAGTACTTC. The variable domain in full, completed from reference TRBV7-8 and TRBJ2-5, reads GAGVSQSPRYKVAKRGQDVALRCDPISGHVSLFWYQQALGQGPEFLTYFQNEAQLDKSGLPSDRFFAERPEGSVSTLKIQRTQQEDSAVYLCASSFHYRSQETQYFGPGTRLLVL.

J is TRBJ2-5 and V is TRBV20-1; D not resolved. The J call may not be correct, given that the DNA end is closer to TRBJ2-7. This CDR3 comprises 11 residues. Germline V CDR1 and CDR2: DFQATT, SNEGSKA (reference sequence). Here the CDR3 DNA reads TGCAGTGCGCCGAAAGACTACGAGCAGTACTTC. It translates to CSAPKDYEQYF.

V is TRBV7-8 and J is TRBJ2-7, with TRBD1 identical over 9 bases. Per the germline V gene, CDR1 is SGHVS and CDR2 is FQNEAQ. The ends lost 2 bases at V and 3 bases at J; junction bases unmatched: 5. This CDR3 has 15 residues. The CDR3 sequence is CASSLSETGGYEQYF. CDR3 bases: TGTGCCAGCAGCTTATCGGAGACAGGGGGCTACGAGCAGTACTTC.

The chain joins TRBV7-2 to TRBJ2-3; unclear D gene. Looked up from germline, CDR1 is SGHTA and CDR2 is FQGNSA. Trimming pared 2 bases from V and 4 bases from J, leaving 7 bases between. The length of the CDR3 is 13 residues. CDR3 DNA sequence: TGTGCCAGCAGCTTAATGGCCGCAGATACGCAGTATTTT. Translated: CASSLMAADTQYF.

This chain links TRBV2 with TRBJ1-4; perhaps TRBD1 as D (5 bases). This CDR3 region has 14 residues. The germline V gene has CDR1 SNHLY and CDR2 FYNNEI. Trimming left V 3 bases short and J 15 bases short, with 20 bases between. The CDR3 DNA sequence: TGTGCCAGCAGTGAGGACAACCAGGCCTGGAGGGTGTTTTTT. It translates to CASSEDNQAWRVFF.

The rearrangement uses TRBV5-6 and TRBJ2-7; 7 bases are a match to TRBD2. There are 13 residues in the CDR3. In germline, CDR1 is SGHDT, CDR2 YYEEEE. V was pared by 0 bases and J by 3 bases, with 0 bases of the junction left unmatched. The chain's CDR3 is CASSLASGYEQYF. The CDR3 region has the DNA TGTGCCAGCAGCTTGGCTAGCGGCTACGAGCAGTACTTC.

V usage is TRBV6-6 and J usage is TRBJ2-1; D gene uncertain. V lost 0 bases and J 2 bases, leaving 5 bases between the germline ends. Looked up from germline, CDR1 is MNHNY and CDR2 is SVGAGI (reference sequence). The CDR3 loop spans 14 amino acids. CDR3 nucleotide sequence: TGTGCCAGCAGTTACTCTAGCCCCTACAATGAGCAGTTCTTC. Translating gives CASSYSSPYNEQFF.

The rearrangement joins TRBV29-1 to TRBJ2-5; 7 positions agree with TRBD1. The tail of the sequence fits TRBJ2-7 better, so the J call may be wrong. Germline CDR1 reads SQVTM; CDR2 reads ANQGSEA. The CDR3 spans 14 residues. Here the CDR3 reads CSVVTGQIAYEQYF. In nucleotides, the CDR3 is TGCAGCGTGGTGACGGGACAGATCGCCTACGAGCAGTACTTC.

As to this clone: This specimen includes other DNA sequences encoding the same CDR3. The genes are TRBV18 and TRBJ1-4; 8 nucleotides agree with TRBD1. CDR1 and CDR2 (germline): KGHSH, LQKENI. The CDR3 covers 15 residues. Trimming cost V 3 bases and J 3 bases; bases outside gene matches: 3. CDR3 sequence: CASSPLTGANEKLFF. In nucleotides, the CDR3 is TGTGCCAGCTCACCTTTGACAGGGGCTAATGAAAAACTGTTTTTT.

The chain carries TRBV7-3 and TRBJ2-1, with 10 bases fitting TRBD2. This CDR3 spans 14 amino acids. Germline CDR1 is SGHTA and CDR2 is FQGTGA. V lost 5 bases to trimming and J lost 15 bases; unmatched junction nucleotides: 13. CDR3: CASSPSPVAGGRFF. Here the CDR3 DNA reads TGTGCCAGCAGCCCAAGCCCGGTAGCGGGAGGTCGGTTCTTC. The variable domain in full, completed from reference TRBV7-3 and TRBJ2-1, reads GAGVSQTPSNKVTEKGKYVELRCDPISGHTALYWYRQSLGQGPEFLIYFQGTGAADDSGLPNDRFFAVRPEGSVSTLKIQRTERGDSAVYLCASSPSPVAGGRFFGPGTRLTVL.

This clone was picked up a small number of times. This chain links TRBV27 with TRBJ2-2, with TRBD1 identical over 9 bases. The CDR3 loop spans 15 amino acids. Germline CDR1 MNHEY, CDR2 SMNVEV (reference sequence). V lost 7 bases and J lost 3; bases outside the gene matches: 6. The CDR3 is CASTGTGLDTGELFF. DNA for the CDR3: TGTGCCAGCACCGGGACAGGGTTGGACACCGGGGAGCTGTTTTTT.

The chain carries TRBV6-6 and TRBJ2-5, with TRBD1 identical over 9 bases. TRBJ2-7 explains the end of the DNA better; the J call may be wrong. Germline CDR1 and CDR2: MNHNY and SVGAGI (reference sequence). CDR3 length: 13 residues. The CDR3 reads CASNRDRAYEQYF. CDR3 bases: TGTGCCAGCAACCGGGACAGGGCCTACGAGCAGTACTTC.

The chain joins TRBV6-7 to TRBJ2-7; tentatively, D is TRBD2 (5 bases). TRBV6-7 is an ORF; its function is uncertain. Trimming shortened V by 2 bases and J by 5 bases, and 10 bases separated the two germline ends. The CDR3 runs 13 residues. As DNA, the CDR3 is TGTGCCAGCAGTTACGAGGGATTCCACGAGCAGTACTTC. Its protein product is CASSYEGFHEQYF.

The V call is TRBV15, the J call TRBJ1-3, with D perhaps matching TRBD1 (5 bases). CDR1 and CDR2 (germline): LNHNV, YYDKDF (reference sequence). This CDR3 has 16 amino acids. V was pared by 5 bases and J by 0 bases, with 14 bases between. The CDR3 reads CATSEATVASGNTIYF. The CDR3, as DNA: TGTGCCACCAGCGAGGCGACAGTGGCCTCTGGAAACACCATATATTTT.

The chain combines TRBV10-1 with TRBJ1-1; the D gene is possibly TRBD1 (5 bases). The V and J ends lost 2 bases and 1 base respectively, with 5 bases between them. CDR3 length equals 13 residues. Germline values: CDR1 WNHNN, CDR2 SYGVQD (reference sequence). The CDR3 DNA reads as TGCGCCAGCAGTGAGGACAGGAACACTGAAGCTTTCTTT. The encoded protein is CASSEDRNTEAFF.

This chain links TRBV27 with TRBJ1-2, with TRBD1 matching over 8 bases. CDR1 MNHEY and CDR2 SMNVEV come from the germline V gene (reference sequence). Trimming cost V 7 bases and J 1 base; bases outside gene matches: 8. The CDR3 is made up of 15 amino acids. The CDR3 sequence is CASTRTGLLNYGYTF. Written as DNA, the CDR3 is TGTGCCAGCACCAGGACAGGGCTCCTTAACTATGGCTACACCTTC.

This rearrangement joins TRBV14 to TRBJ2-1, with 10 bases that match TRBD2. V shed 4 bases, J shed 9 bases, and the junction held 6 bases outside the gene matches. This CDR3 has 14 amino acids. Germline-derived CDR1 and CDR2 are SGHDN and FVKESK. CDR3 sequence: CASSLSGRSGEQFF. The DNA for the CDR3 is TGTGCCAGCAGCCTTAGCGGGAGGTCCGGTGAGCAGTTCTTC.

This clone was seen just once. The chain has TRBV28 and TRBJ1-2, with no clear D. CDR1 is MDHEN, CDR2 SYDVKM, per germline. The CDR3 has 16 amino acids. The ends were cut back, 4 bases at V and 0 bases at J, with 15 bases in the middle. The CDR3 sequence: CASSSSPITANYGYTF. The CDR3 bases are TGTGCCAGCAGTTCCTCCCCGATTACAGCTAACTATGGCTACACCTTC.

The chain links TRBV28 to TRBJ2-2; 9 bases agree with TRBD2. CDR3 length equals 17 residues. CDR1 and CDR2 (germline): MDHEN, SYDVKM. Trimming at V came to 4 bases and at J to 2 bases, leaving 8 bases not matched to a gene. The CDR3 DNA reads TGTGCCAGCAGTTGGGTTAGCGGGGGAAGTAACACCGGGGAGCTGTTTTTT. Translation gives CASSWVSGGSNTGELFF.

The V gene is TRBV27, the J gene TRBJ2-7, with D perhaps matching TRBD2 (5 bases). The CDR3 sequence is 13 residues long. The V gene lost 0 bases and the J gene lost 4 bases, with 7 bases spanning the gap. The germline CDR1 and CDR2 sequences are MNHEY and SMNVEV (reference sequence). CDR3 loop: CASSLSSGYEQYF. The DNA for the CDR3 is TGTGCCAGCAGTTTATCAAGCGGATACGAGCAGTACTTC.

The V gene is TRBV4-1, the J gene TRBJ1-2; 8 positions match TRBD1. This CDR3 is built from 15 residues. J gave up 4 bases and V 1 base, and 5 bases lay outside the gene matches. Germline CDR1 reads MGHRA; CDR2 reads YSYEKL. The CDR3 DNA follows: TGCGCCAGCAGCCAAGTAAGGACAGGGAGCTATGGCTACACCTTC. Its translation is CASSQVRTGSYGYTF.

The rearrangement joins TRBV5-1 to TRBJ2-7; TRBD2 might be the D (5 bases). V was shortened by 0 bases and J by 2 bases, with 15 bases between the two germline ends. The CDR3 totals 16 residues. Per germline, CDR1 SGHRS and CDR2 YFSETQ. CDR3 sequence reads: CASSLAPTSSAYEQYF. Written as DNA, the CDR3 is TGCGCCAGCAGCTTGGCCCCTACTAGTTCGGCCTACGAGCAGTACTTC. The full variable domain, with the rest looked up from reference TRBV5-1 and TRBJ2-7, is KAGVTQTPRYLIKTRGQQVTLSCSPISGHRSVSWYQQTPGQGLQFLFEYFSETQRNKGNFPGRFSGRQFSNSRSEMNVSTLELGDSALYLCASSLAPTSSAYEQYFGPGTRLTVT.